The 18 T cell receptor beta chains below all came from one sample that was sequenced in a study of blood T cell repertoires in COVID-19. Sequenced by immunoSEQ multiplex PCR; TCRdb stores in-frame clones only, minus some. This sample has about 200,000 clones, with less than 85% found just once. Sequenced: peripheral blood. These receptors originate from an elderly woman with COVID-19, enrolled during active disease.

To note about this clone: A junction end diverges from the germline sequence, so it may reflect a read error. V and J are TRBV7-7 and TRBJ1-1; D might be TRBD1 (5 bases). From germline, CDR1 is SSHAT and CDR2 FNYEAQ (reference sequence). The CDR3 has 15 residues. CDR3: CASSPLGVGNTEAFF. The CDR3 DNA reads TGTGCTAGCAGCCCATTAGGGGTAGGGAACACTGAAGCTTTCTTT.

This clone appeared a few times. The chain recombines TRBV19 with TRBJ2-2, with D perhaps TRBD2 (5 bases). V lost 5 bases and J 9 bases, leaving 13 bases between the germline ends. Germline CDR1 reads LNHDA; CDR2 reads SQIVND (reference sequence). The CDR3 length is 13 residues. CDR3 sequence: CASSAPEGRELFF. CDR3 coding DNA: TGTGCCAGTAGTGCCCCTGAGGGCAGGGAGCTGTTTTTT.

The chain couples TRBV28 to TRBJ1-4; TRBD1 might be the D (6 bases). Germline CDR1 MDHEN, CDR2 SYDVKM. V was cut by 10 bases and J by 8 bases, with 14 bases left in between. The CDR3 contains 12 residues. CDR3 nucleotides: TGTGCCATCAGCAGGGGTGGCGAAAAACTGTTTTTT. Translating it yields CAISRGGEKLFF.

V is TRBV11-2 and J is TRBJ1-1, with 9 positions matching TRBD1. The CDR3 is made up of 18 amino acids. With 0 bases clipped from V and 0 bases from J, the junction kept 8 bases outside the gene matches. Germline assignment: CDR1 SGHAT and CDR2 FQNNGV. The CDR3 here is CASSLEIGTGRMNTEAFF. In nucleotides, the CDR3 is TGTGCCAGCAGCTTAGAGATCGGGACAGGGCGCATGAACACTGAAGCTTTCTTT.

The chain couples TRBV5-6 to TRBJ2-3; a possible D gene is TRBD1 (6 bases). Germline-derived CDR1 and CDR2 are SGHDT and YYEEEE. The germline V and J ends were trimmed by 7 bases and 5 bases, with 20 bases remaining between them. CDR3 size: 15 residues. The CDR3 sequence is CASLTLVGARDTQYF. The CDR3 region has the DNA TGTGCCAGCCTCACACTAGTGGGGGCAAGAGATACGCAGTATTTT.

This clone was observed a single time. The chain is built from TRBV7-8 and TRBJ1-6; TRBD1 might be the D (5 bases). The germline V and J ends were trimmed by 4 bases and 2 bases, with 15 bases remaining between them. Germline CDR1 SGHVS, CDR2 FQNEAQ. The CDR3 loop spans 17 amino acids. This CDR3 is CASSSRGDGTYNSPLHF. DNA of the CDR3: TGTGCCAGCAGCTCTAGGGGCGACGGAACCTATAATTCACCCCTCCACTTT.

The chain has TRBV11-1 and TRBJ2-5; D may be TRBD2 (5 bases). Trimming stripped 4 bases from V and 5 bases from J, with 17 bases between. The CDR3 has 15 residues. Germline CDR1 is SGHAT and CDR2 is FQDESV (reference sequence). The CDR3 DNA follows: TGTGCCAGCAGCTCCTTTAGGCAGCCGGGGGAGACCCAGTACTTC. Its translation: CASSSFRQPGETQYF.

DNA of the CDR3: TGTGCCAGCAGCCAAGCACTAGGTGAAGCTTTCTTT. This sequence encodes CASSQALGEAFF. This rearrangement joins TRBV3-1 (or the pseudogene TRBV3-2) to TRBJ1-1; D is uncertain. The CDR3 length is 12 residues. The ends were cut back, 1 base at V and 7 bases at J, with 7 bases in the middle. In germline, CDR1 is LGHDT, CDR2 YNNKEL (reference sequence).

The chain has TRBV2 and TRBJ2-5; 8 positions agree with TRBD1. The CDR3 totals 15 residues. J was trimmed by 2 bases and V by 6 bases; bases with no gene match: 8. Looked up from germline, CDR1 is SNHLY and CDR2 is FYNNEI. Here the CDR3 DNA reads TGTGCCAGCAGATCGGACAGGGTGGGGCAAGAGACCCAGTACTTC. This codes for CASRSDRVGQETQYF.

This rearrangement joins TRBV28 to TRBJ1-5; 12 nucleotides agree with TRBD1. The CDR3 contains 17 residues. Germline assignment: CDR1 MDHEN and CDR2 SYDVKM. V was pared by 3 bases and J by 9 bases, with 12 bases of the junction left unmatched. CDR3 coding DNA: TGTGCCAGCAGTTTTCCCGGGACAGGGGGCCCAGCGTCGCCCCAGCATTTT. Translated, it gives CASSFPGTGGPASPQHF.

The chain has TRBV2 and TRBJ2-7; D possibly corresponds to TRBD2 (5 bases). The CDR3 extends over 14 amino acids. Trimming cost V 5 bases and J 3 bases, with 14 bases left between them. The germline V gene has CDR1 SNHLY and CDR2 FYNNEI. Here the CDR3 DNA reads TGTGCCAGCAGTTATACCGCCGAGGGCTACGAGCAGTACTTC. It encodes CASSYTAEGYEQYF.

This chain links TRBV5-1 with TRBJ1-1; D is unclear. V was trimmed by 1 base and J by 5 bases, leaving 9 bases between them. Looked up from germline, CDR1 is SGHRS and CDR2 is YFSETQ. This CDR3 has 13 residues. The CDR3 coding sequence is TGCGCCAGCAGCTTGAACAGCGGGACTGAAGCTTTCTTT. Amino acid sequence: CASSLNSGTEAFF.

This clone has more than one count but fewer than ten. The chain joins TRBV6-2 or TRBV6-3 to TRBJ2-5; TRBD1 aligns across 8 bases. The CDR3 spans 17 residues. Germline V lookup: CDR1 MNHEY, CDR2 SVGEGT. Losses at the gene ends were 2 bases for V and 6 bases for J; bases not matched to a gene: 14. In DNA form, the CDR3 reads TGTGCCAGCAGTTACCCCAGCCGACAGGGGAACGGAAAGACCCAGTACTTC. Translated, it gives CASSYPSRQGNGKTQYF.

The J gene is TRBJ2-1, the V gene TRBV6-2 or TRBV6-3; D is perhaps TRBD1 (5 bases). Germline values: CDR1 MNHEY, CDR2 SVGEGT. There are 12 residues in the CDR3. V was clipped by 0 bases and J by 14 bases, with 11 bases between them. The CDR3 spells CASSYSQGPEFF. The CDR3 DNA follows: TGTGCCAGCAGTTACTCGCAGGGCCCGGAGTTCTTC.

In nucleotides, the CDR3 is TGTGCCAGCAGATCGTCAGTAGGGAGGGCTTTCTTT. Amino acid sequence: CASRSSVGRAFF. The gene calls are TRBV6-5 and TRBJ1-1; D call uncertain. The CDR3 has 12 residues. V lost 6 bases to trimming and J lost 11 bases, with 16 bases between them. CDR1 is MNHEY and CDR2 is SVGAGI in the germline V gene.

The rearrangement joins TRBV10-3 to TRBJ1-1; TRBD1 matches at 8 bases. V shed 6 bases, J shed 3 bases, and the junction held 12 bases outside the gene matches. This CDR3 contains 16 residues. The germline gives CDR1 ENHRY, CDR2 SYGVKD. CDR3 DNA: TGTGCCATCAGACGACAGGGGAGGAGCGGGGACACTGAAGCTTTCTTT. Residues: CAIRRQGRSGDTEAFF.

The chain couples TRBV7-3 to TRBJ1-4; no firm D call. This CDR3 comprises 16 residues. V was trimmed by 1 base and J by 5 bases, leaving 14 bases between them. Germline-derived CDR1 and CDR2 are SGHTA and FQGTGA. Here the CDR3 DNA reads TGTGCCAGCAGCTTAAGTGGCAGGCCTGGGAATGAAAAACTGTTTTTT. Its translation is CASSLSGRPGNEKLFF.

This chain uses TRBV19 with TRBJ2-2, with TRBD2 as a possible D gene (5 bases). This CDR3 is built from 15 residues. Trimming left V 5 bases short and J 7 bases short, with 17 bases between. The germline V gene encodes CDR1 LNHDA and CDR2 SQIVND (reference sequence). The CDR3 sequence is CASSFSGDRVGELFF. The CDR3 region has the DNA TGTGCCAGTAGTTTCAGCGGCGACCGGGTCGGGGAGCTGTTTTTT.